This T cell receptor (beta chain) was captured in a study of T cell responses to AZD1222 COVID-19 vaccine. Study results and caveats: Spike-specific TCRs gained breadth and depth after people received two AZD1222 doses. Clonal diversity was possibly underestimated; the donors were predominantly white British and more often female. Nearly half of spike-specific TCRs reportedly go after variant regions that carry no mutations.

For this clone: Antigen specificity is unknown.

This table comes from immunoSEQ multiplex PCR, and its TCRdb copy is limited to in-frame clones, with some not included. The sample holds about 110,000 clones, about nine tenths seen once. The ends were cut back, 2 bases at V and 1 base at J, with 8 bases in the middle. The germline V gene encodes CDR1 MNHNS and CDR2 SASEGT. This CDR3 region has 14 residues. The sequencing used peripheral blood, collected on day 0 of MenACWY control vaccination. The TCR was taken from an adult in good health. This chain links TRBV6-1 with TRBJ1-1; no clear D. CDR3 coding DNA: TGTGCCAGCAGTGAAATCACAGCGAACACTGAAGCTTTCTTT. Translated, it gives CASSEITANTEAFF.